This TCR beta chain was captured by sequencing in a study of T-cell reconstitution after alpha-beta-depleted transplantation in children. Points from the study as a whole: Hyperexpanded clones declined; after one year, newly produced T cells mostly supplied diversity. Reportedly, alpha-beta T cells present about two months post-transplant originated from several hundred expanded clones of graft origin.

Looked up from germline, CDR1 is SGHRS and CDR2 is YFSETQ. V was pared by 4 bases and J by 6 bases, with 10 bases of the junction left unmatched. The CDR3 extends over 15 amino acids. Researchers prepared the TCRbeta library using unique molecular identifiers, the study reports. TCRdb passed the PCR reads through MiXCR, listing each CDR3 protein once. The table has around 700,000 distinct CDR3 sequences, about 12% seen once; the top ten hold 0.79%. The table lists this clonotype with a few counts. Antigen: not known. V is TRBV5-1 and J is TRBJ2-7, with 10 bases fitting TRBD2. This receptor was obtained from a girl aged 2 to 9 with congenital amegakaryocytic thrombocytopenia, due to receive a stem cell transplant. The source was PBMCs, collected before TCRalphabeta/CD19-depleted stem cell transplant. The CDR3 nucleotides read TGCGCCAGCAGCCCCCCTAGCGGGAGTCATAGCGAGCAGTACTTC. Translation gives CASSPPSGSHSEQYF.